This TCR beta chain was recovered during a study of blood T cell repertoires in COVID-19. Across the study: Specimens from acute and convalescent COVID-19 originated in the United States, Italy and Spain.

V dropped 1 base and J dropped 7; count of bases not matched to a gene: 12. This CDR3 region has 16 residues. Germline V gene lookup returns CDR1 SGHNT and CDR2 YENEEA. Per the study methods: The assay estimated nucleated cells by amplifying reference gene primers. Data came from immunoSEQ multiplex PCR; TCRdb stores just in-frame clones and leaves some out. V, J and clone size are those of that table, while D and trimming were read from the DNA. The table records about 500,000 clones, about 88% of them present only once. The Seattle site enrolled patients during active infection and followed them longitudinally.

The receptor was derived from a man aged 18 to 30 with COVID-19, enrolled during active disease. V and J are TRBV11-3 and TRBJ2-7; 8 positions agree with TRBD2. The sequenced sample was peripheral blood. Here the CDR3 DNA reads TGTGCCAGCAGCTTAGCCCCGGGACTAGAGGCGGGGGAGCAGTACTTC. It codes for CASSLAPGLEAGEQYF. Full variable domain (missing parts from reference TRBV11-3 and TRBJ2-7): EAGVVQSPRYKIIEKKQPVAFWCNPISGHNTLYWYLQNLGQGPELLIRYENEEAVDDSQLPKDRFSAERLKGVDSTLKIQPAELGDSAVYLCASSLAPGLEAGEQYFGPGTRLTVT.